This TCR beta chain was sequenced for a study of graft-versus-host responses after intestinal transplantation. Method: immunoSEQ multiplex PCR; TCRdb's copy keeps in-frame clones and lacks some. This sample has some 4,300 clones, with 25% to 30% found just once. Per the germline V gene, CDR1 is LNHDA and CDR2 is SQIVND (reference sequence). CDR3 length: 14 amino acids. The V segment lost 10 bases and the J segment 0 bases; nucleotides outside the gene matches: 5. Sequences were derived from alloreactive CD4+ T cells from a mixed lymphocyte reaction culture, sampled before transplantation. Sample subset: CFSE-low proliferating T cells sorted from approximately 6-day pre-transplant mixed lymphocyte reaction (GvH or HvG direction). This clonotype was obtained from a human patient who was an organ donor for intestinal transplantation. This chain connects TRBV19 to TRBJ1-1; 10 bases are shared with TRBD1. Here the CDR3 DNA reads TGTGCCACCCGGACAGGGGGATTGAACACTGAAGCTTTCTTT. This codes for CATRTGGLNTEAFF. Complete variable domain (other parts from reference TRBV19 and TRBJ1-1): DGGITQSPKYLFRKEGQNVTLSCEQNLNHDAMYWYRQDPGQGLRLIYYSQIVNDFQKGDIAEGYSVSREKKESFPLTVTSAQKNPTAFYLCATRTGGLNTEAFFGQGTRLTVV.